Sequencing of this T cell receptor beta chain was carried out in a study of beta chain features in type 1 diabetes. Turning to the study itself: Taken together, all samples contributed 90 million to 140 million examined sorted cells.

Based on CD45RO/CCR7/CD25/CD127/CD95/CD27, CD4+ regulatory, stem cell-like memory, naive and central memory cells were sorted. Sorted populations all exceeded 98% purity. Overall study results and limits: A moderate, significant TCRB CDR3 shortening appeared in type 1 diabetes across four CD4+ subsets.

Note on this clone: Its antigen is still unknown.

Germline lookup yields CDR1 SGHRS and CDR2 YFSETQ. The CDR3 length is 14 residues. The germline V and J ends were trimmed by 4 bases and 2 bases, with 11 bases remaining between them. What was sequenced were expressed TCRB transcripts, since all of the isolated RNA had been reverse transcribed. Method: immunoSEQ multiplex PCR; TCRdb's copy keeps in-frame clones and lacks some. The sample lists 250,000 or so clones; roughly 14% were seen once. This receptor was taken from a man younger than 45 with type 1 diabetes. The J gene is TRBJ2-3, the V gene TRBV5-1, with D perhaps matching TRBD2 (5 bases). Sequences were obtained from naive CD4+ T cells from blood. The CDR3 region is CASSPSPPTDTQYF. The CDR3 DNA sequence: TGCGCCAGCAGCCCTAGCCCACCCACAGATACGCAGTATTTT.